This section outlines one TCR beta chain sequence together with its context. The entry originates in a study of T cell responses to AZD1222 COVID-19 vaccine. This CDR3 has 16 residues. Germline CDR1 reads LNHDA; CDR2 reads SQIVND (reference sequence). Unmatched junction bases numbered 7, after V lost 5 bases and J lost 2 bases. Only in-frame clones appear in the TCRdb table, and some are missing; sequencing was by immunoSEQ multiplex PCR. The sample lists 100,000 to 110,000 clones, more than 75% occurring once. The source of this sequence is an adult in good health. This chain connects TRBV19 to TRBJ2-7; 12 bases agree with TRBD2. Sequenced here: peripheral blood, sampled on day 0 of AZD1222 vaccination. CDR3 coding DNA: TGTGCCAGTAGTCTTACTAGCGGGGGGACCCCCTACGAGCAGTACTTC. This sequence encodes CASSLTSGGTPYEQYF.